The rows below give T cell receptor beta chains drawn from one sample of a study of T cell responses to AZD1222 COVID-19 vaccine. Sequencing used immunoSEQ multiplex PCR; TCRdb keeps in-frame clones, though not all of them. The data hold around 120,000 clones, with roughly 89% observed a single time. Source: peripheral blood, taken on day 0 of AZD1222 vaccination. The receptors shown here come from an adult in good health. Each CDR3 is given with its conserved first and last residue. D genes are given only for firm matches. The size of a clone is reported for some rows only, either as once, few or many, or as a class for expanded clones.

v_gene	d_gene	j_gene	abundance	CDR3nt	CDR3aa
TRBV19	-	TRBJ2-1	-	TGTGCCAGTAGTTGGGCACATGAGCAGTTCTTC	CASSWAHEQFF
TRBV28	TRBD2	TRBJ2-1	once	TGTGCCAGCAGCCAACCGGGGGTAGCGGGGGACAATGAGCAGTTCTTC	CASSQPGVAGDNEQFF
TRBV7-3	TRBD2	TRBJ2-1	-	TGTGCCAGCAGCTCCGGGCGGCTAGCGGGAGGCCTCACTGGGGATGAGCAGTTCTTC	CASSSGRLAGGLTGDEQFF
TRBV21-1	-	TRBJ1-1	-	TGTGCCAGCACCAAAAACAGGGTTGTGAACACTGAAGCTTTCTTT	CASTKNRVVNTEAFF
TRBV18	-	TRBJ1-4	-	TGTGCCAGCTCACCTCGGACAGTAGAGACTGAAAAACTGTTTTTT	CASSPRTVETEKLFF
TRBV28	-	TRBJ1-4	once	TGTGCCAGCAGTCTAGTGTCAACTAATGAAAAACTGTTTTTT	CASSLVSTNEKLFF
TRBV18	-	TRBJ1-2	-	TGTGCCAGCTCAAGTTCGGGACCGCCACTATCTTCAACCTTC	CASSSSGPPLSSTF
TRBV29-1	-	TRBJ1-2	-	TGCAGCGTTGCCCCGTTTTTCGCTGGTAGACCGCGGGACCCCGACCATTATGGCTACACCTTC	CSVAPFFAGRPRDPDHYGYTF
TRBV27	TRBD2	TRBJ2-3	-	TGTGCCAGCAGTTCCTATCCGGGAGGGACAGATACGCAGTATTTT	CASSSYPGGTDTQYF
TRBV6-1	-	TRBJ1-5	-	TGTGCCAGCAGTGATTGGGGGGCGGAAGATCAGCCCCAGCATTTT	CASSDWGAEDQPQHF
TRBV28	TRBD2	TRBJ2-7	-	TGTGCCAGCAGTTTACTCGCGGGAGTGTACGAGCAGTACTTC	CASSLLAGVYEQYF
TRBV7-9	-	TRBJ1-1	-	TGTGCCAGCAGGGCTGTTGTGAACACTGAAGCTTTCTTT	CASRAVVNTEAFF
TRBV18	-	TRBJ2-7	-	TGTGCCAGCTCACCACAGGGGGACGTCTCCTACGAGCAGTACTTC	CASSPQGDVSYEQYF
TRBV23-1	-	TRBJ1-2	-	TGCGCCAGCAGTCTCTGGGACAAAGGGACCTCCTATGGCTACACCTTC	CASSLWDKGTSYGYTF
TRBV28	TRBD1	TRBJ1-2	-	TGTGCCAGCAGACTCGGACAGGGGGCGAATGGCTACACCTTC	CASRLGQGANGYTF
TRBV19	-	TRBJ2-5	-	TGTGCCAGTAGGAGGACCGTAAAAGAGACCCAGTACTTC	CASRRTVKETQYF
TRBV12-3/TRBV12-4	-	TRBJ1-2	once	TGTGCCAGCAGACCCTCGAGGTCCTATGGCTACACCTTC	CASRPSRSYGYTF
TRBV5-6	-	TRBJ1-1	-	TGTGCCAGCAGCTTGGGTGGAGAGTGGGGGCAAGGAGCTTTCTTT	CASSLGGEWGQGAFF
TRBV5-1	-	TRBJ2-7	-	TGCGCCAGCAGCTTGGGGGACAACCACTACGAGCAGTACTTC	CASSLGDNHYEQYF
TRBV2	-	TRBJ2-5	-	TGTGCCAGCAGTGTGGCGGGGAGACATCAAGAGACCCAGTACTTC	CASSVAGRHQETQYF
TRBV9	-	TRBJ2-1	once	TGTGCCAGCAGCGTTGGAAACAATGAGCAGTTCTTC	CASSVGNNEQFF
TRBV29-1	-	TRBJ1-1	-	TGCAGCGTTGAAACTGTCGCCCGAAACACTGAAGCTTTCTTT	CSVETVARNTEAFF
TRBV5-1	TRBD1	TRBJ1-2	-	TGCGCCAGCAGCCCACAGGACAGGGGAGGCTACACCTTC	CASSPQDRGGYTF
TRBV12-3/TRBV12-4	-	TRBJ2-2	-	TGTGCCAGCAGTCGGGACTGGGCGGGGGAGCTGTTTTTT	CASSRDWAGELFF
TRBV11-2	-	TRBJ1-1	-	TGTGCCAGCAGCTTAGGTAGGGAGGTTAGACGGTTGAACACTGAAGCTTTCTTT	CASSLGREVRRLNTEAFF
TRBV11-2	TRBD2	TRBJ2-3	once	TGTGCCAGCAGCTTAGCACTAGCGGGAGGAGGGGGCACAGATACGCAGTATTTT	CASSLALAGGGGTDTQYF
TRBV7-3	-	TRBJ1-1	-	TGTGCCAGCAGCTTAAATGGGGGGGATCGCACTGAAGCTTTCTTT	CASSLNGGDRTEAFF
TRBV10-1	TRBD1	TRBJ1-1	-	TGCGCCAGCCAGGGGGGTGTGAACACTGAAGCTTTCTTT	CASQGGVNTEAFF
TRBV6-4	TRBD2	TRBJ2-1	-	TGTGCCAGCAGTGAACACCCGCGCAGTGGGGGGGATGAGCAGTTCTTC	CASSEHPRSGGDEQFF
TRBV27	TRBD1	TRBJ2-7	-	TGTGCCAGCAGTCCCGGACAGGGAACCTACGAGCAGTACTTC	CASSPGQGTYEQYF
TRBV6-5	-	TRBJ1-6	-	TGTGCCAGCCGCCTATTCGGTAATTCACCCCTCCACTTT	CASRLFGNSPLHF
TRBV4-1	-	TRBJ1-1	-	TGCGCCAGCAGCCAAGAAGGTCAGGGAGGTACTGAAGCTTTCTTT	CASSQEGQGGTEAFF
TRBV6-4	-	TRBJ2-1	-	TGTGCCAGCAGCCGGCTGGGGCAGCCCTACAATGAGCAGTTCTTC	CASSRLGQPYNEQFF
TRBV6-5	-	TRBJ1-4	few	TGTGCCAGCAAAAAAACAGGGAAGAATGAAAAACTGTTTTTT	CASKKTGKNEKLFF
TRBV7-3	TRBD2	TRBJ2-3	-	TGTGCCAGCAGCCCGGGGACGGGAGGTGATACGCAGTATTTT	CASSPGTGGDTQYF
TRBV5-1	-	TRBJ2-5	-	TGCGCCAGCAGCCCCTCCCTCTCGGGAGTGGAGACCCAGTACTTC	CASSPSLSGVETQYF
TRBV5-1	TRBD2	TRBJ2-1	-	TGCGCCAGCAGCTTCGGACTAGCGGGAGTCGATGAGCAGTTCTTC	CASSFGLAGVDEQFF
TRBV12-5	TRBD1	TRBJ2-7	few	TGTGCTAGTGGTTTCCCCCGTACAGGGGTAGGCTACGAGCAGTACTTC	CASGFPRTGVGYEQYF
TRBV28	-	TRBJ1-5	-	TGTGCCAGCACTCGACGGCTAGGGGTTCAGCCCCAGCATTTT	CASTRRLGVQPQHF
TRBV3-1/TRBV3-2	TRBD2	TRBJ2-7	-	TGTGCCAGCAGCCAAGGGGCGGGAGGTTCCTACGAGCAGTACTTC	CASSQGAGGSYEQYF
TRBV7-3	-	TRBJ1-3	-	TGTGCCAGCAGCTTAACTCCGGGAACCTCTGGAAACACCATATATTTT	CASSLTPGTSGNTIYF
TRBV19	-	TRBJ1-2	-	TGTGCCAGTACTGCAGGGGACTATGGCTACACCTTC	CASTAGDYGYTF
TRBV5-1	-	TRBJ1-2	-	TGCGCCAGCATCAGGCCGGGACCCGGCCAAATCTATGGCTACACCTTC	CASIRPGPGQIYGYTF
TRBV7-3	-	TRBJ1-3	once	TGTGCCAGCAGCTTGGGCAGTCCTTACTCTGGAAACACCATATATTTT	CASSLGSPYSGNTIYF
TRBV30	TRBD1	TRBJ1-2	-	TGTGCCTGGAGTGTGGACCAACAGGGGGGCTACACCTTC	CAWSVDQQGGYTF
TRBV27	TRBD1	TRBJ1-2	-	TGTGCCAGCAGCAAACTTCCGGGACAGATCTATGGCTACACCTTC	CASSKLPGQIYGYTF
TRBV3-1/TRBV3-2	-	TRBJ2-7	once	TGTGCCAGCAGCCAAGGTGTACGGACCTACGAGCAGTACTTC	CASSQGVRTYEQYF
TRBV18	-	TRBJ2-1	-	TGTGCCAGCTCACCACCGTCCGTCCACAATGAGCAGTTCTTC	CASSPPSVHNEQFF
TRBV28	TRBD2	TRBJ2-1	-	TGTGCCAGCAGTTCCCGGACGGGACTAATGTATGAGCAGTTCTTC	CASSSRTGLMYEQFF